This T cell receptor (beta chain) was recovered during a study of T cell repertoires in cytomegalovirus infection. Germline lookup yields CDR1 SGHRS and CDR2 YFSETQ. Trimming cost V 4 bases and J 6 bases, with 14 bases left between them. This CDR3 contains 14 residues. MiXCR, applied by TCRdb to the reads, yields one record per CDR3 protein. The sample gives under 300,000 distinct CDR3 sequences, about 12% of which show up once; 1.6% is in the top ten. The V and J genes are TRBV5-1 and TRBJ1-3; D not certain. Sequencing was done on a sample of PBMCs. This TCR was recovered from a human donor in good health (CMV status not recorded). Some clones in this sample may be carry-over from other donors' samples. Written as DNA, the CDR3 is TGCGCCAGCAGCCTCCAGTCTCGGGAAAACACCATATATTTT. Residues: CASSLQSRENTIYF.